Below, one T cell receptor beta chain is given with its context. The authors reverse transcribed about 0.5 to 1 ug RNA with random hexamers. The immunoSEQ assay covered 54 Vbeta and 13 Jbeta segments for CDR3. TCRdb reprocessed the immunoSEQ multiplex PCR reads via MiXCR and lists one record per CDR3 protein. The table has around 180,000 distinct CDR3 sequences, 90% to 95% seen once; the top ten hold over 0.08%. Per germline, CDR1 SGHTA and CDR2 FQGNSA. V dropped 4 bases and J dropped 2 bases, with 6 bases sitting between them. The CDR3 consists of 12 residues. This sample is part of a study of CD8 T cells in Susac syndrome. From blood CD8+ and CD4+ T cells, TCR beta sequences were generated. The multiple sclerosis controls, all treatment-naive patients, had relapsing-remitting disease that was stable or active. TEMRA cells were enriched by FACS, and CD4+ and CD8+ T cells were negatively isolated.

The TCR sequence derives from a human donor with multiple sclerosis. The sequenced sample was CD4+ T cells from PBMCs. The chain carries TRBV7-2 and TRBJ2-7; D gene uncertain. The CDR3 DNA reads TGTGCCAGCAGCTCCATTCCCTACGAGCAGTACTTC. The encoded protein is CASSSIPYEQYF.